This TCR beta chain was profiled in a study of response to subunit inactivated influenza vaccine. Comment on this clonotype: What it binds is unknown.

TCRdb called the RT-PCR reads again in MiXCR, with one record for every CDR3 protein. In the table there are about 800,000 distinct CDR3 sequences, 21% of which are singletons. Study-wide findings and caveats: It was the authors' suggestion that each seasonal influenza vaccination recruits few new T cells.

Germline V gene data show CDR1 as MNHNS and CDR2 as SASEGT. V shed 7 bases and J shed 2 bases, with 19 bases lying between them. CDR3 length: 16 residues. The sequencing used PBMCs from blood, collected about 5 days after vaccination. This chain links TRBV6-1 with TRBJ2-3; D uncertain. This clonotype originated in a man aged 50-60 years who received an inactivated influenza vaccine. The CDR3 sequence: CASKPQKTSTTDTQYF. The CDR3 nucleotides read TGTGCCAGCAAACCACAGAAAACCTCTACCACAGATACGCAGTATTTT.